These T cell receptor beta chains were read from a single sample in a study of cytomegalovirus exposure and HLA in healthy donors. Produced via immunoSEQ multiplex PCR; TCRdb's table is partial and in-frame only. The profile shows over 150,000 clones, roughly 74% of them singletons. The sample comprised PBMCs. The receptors were sampled from a man younger than 35 in good health and CMV-seronegative. The CDR3 runs from the conserved cysteine through the conserved F or W. The D gene is left open where the match is weak. Size is omitted from some rows. Given values are once, few, many or a class for expanded clones.

abundance	d_gene	v_gene	j_gene	CDR3nt	CDR3aa
-	TRBD1	TRBV9	TRBJ2-7	TGTGCCAGCAGCCTTGGGACAGGAAACTACGAGCAGTACTTC	CASSLGTGNYEQYF
few	-	TRBV27	TRBJ2-5	TGTGCCAGCAGTTTTTTCGCGGGCTTCCAAGAGACCCAGTACTTC	CASSFFAGFQETQYF
-	-	TRBV6-5	TRBJ2-5	TGTGCCAGCAGTTACTCGAGCTGGACATCCCAAGAGACCCAGTACTTC	CASSYSSWTSQETQYF
once	-	TRBV6-6	TRBJ2-3	TGTGCCAGCAGCGGGGGTATCACAGATACGCAGTATTTT	CASSGGITDTQYF
-	-	TRBV6-6	TRBJ1-4	TGTGCCAGCAGTTACTCGAGGGTCCCGAATGAAAAACTGTTTTTT	CASSYSRVPNEKLFF
-	TRBD1	TRBV6-1	TRBJ1-2	TGTGCCAGCAGTGCCCGGGACAGTATCTATGGCTACACCTTC	CASSARDSIYGYTF
-	-	TRBV5-1	TRBJ1-1	TGCGCCAGCAGCTTGACAGAATCTGTTGAAGCTTTCTTT	CASSLTESVEAFF
-	TRBD1	TRBV25-1	TRBJ2-6	TGTGCCAGCAGTGAATGGGGACAGGGGGCATCTGGGGCCAACGTCCTGACTTTC	CASSEWGQGASGANVLTF
-	-	TRBV5-1	TRBJ2-7	TGCGCCAGCAGCTCGGACACTCCTTACGAGCAGTACTTC	CASSSDTPYEQYF
-	-	TRBV5-4	TRBJ2-6	TGTGCCAGCAGCCCTACCTCCCGCTCTGGGGCCAACGTCCTGACTTTC	CASSPTSRSGANVLTF
-	TRBD1	TRBV5-4	TRBJ2-1	TGTGCCAGCAGCTTGGCCGGGACAGGGGACTACAATGAGCAGTTCTTC	CASSLAGTGDYNEQFF
-	-	TRBV19	TRBJ1-4	TGTGCCAGTAGTGCCGACAGCTTAGGAAATGAAAAACTGTTTTTT	CASSADSLGNEKLFF
-	-	TRBV19	TRBJ2-1	TGTGCCAGCCGGACTTTTCCTGCGAATGAGCAGTTCTTC	CASRTFPANEQFF
-	TRBD2	TRBV5-4	TRBJ2-1	TGTGCCAGCAGGGATGTGAGCGGGGGTTACAATGAGCAGTTCTTC	CASRDVSGGYNEQFF
few	-	TRBV5-1	TRBJ1-2	TGCGCCAGCAGCTATGAGCGGGGTGTTTATGGCTACACCTTC	CASSYERGVYGYTF
-	-	TRBV6-1	TRBJ1-2	TGTGCCGGCCACGCTAACTATGGCTACACCTTC	CAGHANYGYTF
-	-	TRBV6-1	TRBJ1-6	TGTGCCAGCAGTGAAGTCCAGGGTTACGGCCGAATCCCCCTCCACTTT	CASSEVQGYGRIPLHF
-	-	TRBV2	TRBJ2-5	TGTGCCAGCAGCGGCCAAGAGACCCAGTACTTC	CASSGQETQYF
-	TRBD1	TRBV6-1	TRBJ1-6	TGTGCCAGCCAGACAGGGGGCGGAAATTCACCCCTCCACTTT	CASQTGGGNSPLHF
-	TRBD1	TRBV4-3	TRBJ1-4	TGCGCCAGCAGCCAAGATACAGGGGATGAAAAACTGTTTTTT	CASSQDTGDEKLFF
-	-	TRBV6-1	TRBJ1-1	TGTGCCAGCTCCGGTCCAGGGGCAACTGAAGCTTTCTTT	CASSGPGATEAFF
few	-	TRBV7-9	TRBJ1-1	TGTGCCAGCAGCTTAGCTCCGGGTACTGAAGCTTTCTTT	CASSLAPGTEAFF
-	TRBD1	TRBV30	TRBJ2-5	TGTGTCTGGAGTGGGGTGGGGACAGGACGCCAAGAGACCCAGTACTTC	CVWSGVGTGRQETQYF
-	-	TRBV7-8	TRBJ1-5	TGTGCCAGCAGCTTAGGCAGGGTGAACGGTCAGCCCCAGCATTTT	CASSLGRVNGQPQHF
once	TRBD1	TRBV28	TRBJ2-6	TGTGCCAGCAGACCTGAAAGGACAGGGTTACCCGGGGCCAACGTCCTGACTTTC	CASRPERTGLPGANVLTF
-	TRBD1	TRBV18	TRBJ2-7	TGTGCCAGCTCACTACCGGGACAGGGCTCCTACGAGCAGTACTTC	CASSLPGQGSYEQYF
few	-	TRBV19	TRBJ1-1	TGTGCCAGTAGGGTGAACAAGGGGCCGAACACTGAAGCTTTCTTT	CASRVNKGPNTEAFF
-	TRBD1	TRBV9	TRBJ1-1	TGTGCCAGCAGCGCCCCAACCGGGACAGCCAACACTGAAGCTTTCTTT	CASSAPTGTANTEAFF
few	-	TRBV7-6	TRBJ1-4	TGTGCCAGCAGCTTAGAGTGGACACCTTCGGAAAATGAAAAACTGTTTTTT	CASSLEWTPSENEKLFF
-	-	TRBV6-5	TRBJ2-2	TGTGCCAGCAGTTTGCCCTTTTCCGGGACCGGGGAGCTGTTTTTT	CASSLPFSGTGELFF
-	TRBD1	TRBV27	TRBJ2-7	TGTGCCAGCAGTTTCCTGACAGGGGGCTCCTACGAGCAGTACTTC	CASSFLTGGSYEQYF
-	-	TRBV4-3	TRBJ1-4	TGCGCCAGCAGCCAAGATCAAGTGGGGGGTGAAAAACTGTTTTTT	CASSQDQVGGEKLFF
-	TRBD1	TRBV7-9	TRBJ1-5	TGTTCCAGCAGCTGGGGACAGGGAGTCAATCAGCCCCAGCATTTT	CSSSWGQGVNQPQHF
-	-	TRBV2	TRBJ2-7	TGTGCCAGCAGCGACAGAATTCAGTACTTC	CASSDRIQYF
-	-	TRBV5-6	TRBJ1-1	TGTGCCAGCAGGTTGATGGGGGGCACTGAAGCTTTCTTT	CASRLMGGTEAFF
-	TRBD2	TRBV6-4	TRBJ2-3	TGTGCCAGCAGTGGGGGAGCGGGGAGCACAGATACGCAGTATTTT	CASSGGAGSTDTQYF
-	TRBD1	TRBV7-9	TRBJ2-2	TGTTCCAGCAGCCCGAAGGGACAGGCTTACACCGGGGAGCTGTTTTTT	CSSSPKGQAYTGELFF
few	TRBD1	TRBV5-1	TRBJ2-6	TGCGCCAGCAGTCTCTCACAGGGGCCTGCTGGGGCCAACGTCCTGACTTTC	CASSLSQGPAGANVLTF
-	-	TRBV29-1	TRBJ2-3	TGCAGCGTTACAAATACCGGCACAGATACGCAGTATTTT	CSVTNTGTDTQYF
once	-	TRBV5-6	TRBJ1-1	TGTGCCAGCAGCTTAGAGTTGAGGGACACTGAAGCTTTCTTT	CASSLELRDTEAFF
-	-	TRBV5-1	TRBJ1-1	TGCGCCAGCAGCTTGGCCAACCAGGGGAGCACTGAAGCTTTCTTT	CASSLANQGSTEAFF
-	-	TRBV6-1	TRBJ1-5	TGTGCCAGCAGTGAAGCCAGGGATCAGCCCCAGCATTTT	CASSEARDQPQHF
-	-	TRBV7-2	TRBJ2-3	TGTGCCAGCAGCGTTTACACAGATACGCAGTATTTT	CASSVYTDTQYF
-	-	TRBV4-1	TRBJ2-1	TGCGCCAGCAGCCTTCTGTGGGGGGGCCCCAATGAGCAGTTCTTC	CASSLLWGGPNEQFF
-	TRBD2	TRBV5-4	TRBJ2-6	TGTGCCACAAGACTGGTCGGCGGGGGAATCTCTGGGGCCAACGTCCTGACTTTC	CATRLVGGGISGANVLTF
-	-	TRBV2	TRBJ1-5	TGTGCCAGCAGTGAAACAGGGACGGGACAGCCCCAGCATTTT	CASSETGTGQPQHF